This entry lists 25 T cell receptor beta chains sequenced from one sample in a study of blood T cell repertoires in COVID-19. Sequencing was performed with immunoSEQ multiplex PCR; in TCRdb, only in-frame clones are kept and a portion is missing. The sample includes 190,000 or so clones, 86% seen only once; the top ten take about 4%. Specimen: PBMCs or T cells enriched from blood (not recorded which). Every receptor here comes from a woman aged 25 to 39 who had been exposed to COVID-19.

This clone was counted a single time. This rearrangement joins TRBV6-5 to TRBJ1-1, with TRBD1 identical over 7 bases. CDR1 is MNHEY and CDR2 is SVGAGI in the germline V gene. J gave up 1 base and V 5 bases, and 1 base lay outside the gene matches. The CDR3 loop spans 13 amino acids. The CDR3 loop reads CASSRDRNTEAFF. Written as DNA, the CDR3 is TGTGCCAGCAGTCGGGACAGGAACACTGAAGCTTTCTTT.

Written as DNA, the CDR3 is TGCAGCGTTGACACAGGGAGCTCCTACGAGCAGTACTTC. Translation: CSVDTGSSYEQYF. The gene calls are TRBV29-1 and TRBJ2-7, with a weak D call TRBD1 (6 bases). The CDR3 loop spans 13 amino acids. Germline CDR1 and CDR2: SQVTM and ANQGSEA. V was cut by 3 bases and J by 0 bases, with 9 bases left in between.

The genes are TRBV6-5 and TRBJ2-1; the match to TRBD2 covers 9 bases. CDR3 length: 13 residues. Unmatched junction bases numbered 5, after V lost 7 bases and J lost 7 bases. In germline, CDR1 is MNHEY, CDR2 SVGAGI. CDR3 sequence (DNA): TGTGCCAGCAAAAGCGGGGGGAGAAATGAGCAGTTCTTC. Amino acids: CASKSGGRNEQFF.

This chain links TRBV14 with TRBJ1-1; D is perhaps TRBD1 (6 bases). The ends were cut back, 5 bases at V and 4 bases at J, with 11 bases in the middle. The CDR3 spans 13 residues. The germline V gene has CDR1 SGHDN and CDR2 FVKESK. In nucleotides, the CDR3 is TGTGCCAGCAGCGTGGGGGCGTTCACTGAAGCTTTCTTT. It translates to CASSVGAFTEAFF.

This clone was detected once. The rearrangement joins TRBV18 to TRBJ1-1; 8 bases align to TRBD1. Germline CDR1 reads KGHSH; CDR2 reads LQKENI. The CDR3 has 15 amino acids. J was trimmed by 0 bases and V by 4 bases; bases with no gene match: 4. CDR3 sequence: CASSLDRAMNTEAFF. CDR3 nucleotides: TGTGCCAGCTCACTGGACAGGGCGATGAACACTGAAGCTTTCTTT.

The CDR3, as DNA: TGTGCCAGCAGCCGGACAGGGGGTGCTCTCGGAAACACCATATATTTT. Its translation is CASSRTGGALGNTIYF. This chain connects TRBV28 to TRBJ1-3, with 10 bases fitting TRBD1. The length of the CDR3 is 16 residues. Germline-derived CDR1 and CDR2 are MDHEN and SYDVKM. V gave up 6 bases and J gave up 4 bases; unmatched junction bases: 9.

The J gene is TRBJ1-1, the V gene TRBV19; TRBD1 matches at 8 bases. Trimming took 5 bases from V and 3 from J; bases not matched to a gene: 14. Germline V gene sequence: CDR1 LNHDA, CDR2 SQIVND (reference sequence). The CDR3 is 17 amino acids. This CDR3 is CASSPPGTGVGYTEAFF. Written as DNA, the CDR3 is TGTGCCAGTAGTCCCCCCGGGACAGGAGTCGGGTACACTGAAGCTTTCTTT.

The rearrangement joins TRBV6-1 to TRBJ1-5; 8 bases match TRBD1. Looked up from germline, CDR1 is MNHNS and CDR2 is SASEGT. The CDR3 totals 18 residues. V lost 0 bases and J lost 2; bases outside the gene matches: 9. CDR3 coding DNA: TGTGCCAGCAGTGAAGCGCTTCGGGCAGGGGGCGGCAATCAGCCCCAGCATTTT. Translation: CASSEALRAGGGNQPQHF.

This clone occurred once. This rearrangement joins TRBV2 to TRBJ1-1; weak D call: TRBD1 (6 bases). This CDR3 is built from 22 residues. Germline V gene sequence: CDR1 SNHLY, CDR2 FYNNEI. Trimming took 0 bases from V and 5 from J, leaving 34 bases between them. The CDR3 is CASSEALRLWVEQGPEGTEAFF. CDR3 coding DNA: TGTGCCAGCAGTGAAGCGCTTCGGCTCTGGGTCGAACAGGGACCTGAGGGGACTGAAGCTTTCTTT.

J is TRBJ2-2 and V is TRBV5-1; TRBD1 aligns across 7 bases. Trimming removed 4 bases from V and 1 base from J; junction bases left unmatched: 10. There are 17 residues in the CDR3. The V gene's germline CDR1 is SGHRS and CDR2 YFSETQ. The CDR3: CASSPDPDRVNTGELFF. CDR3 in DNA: TGCGCCAGCAGCCCTGACCCTGACAGGGTGAACACCGGGGAGCTGTTTTTT. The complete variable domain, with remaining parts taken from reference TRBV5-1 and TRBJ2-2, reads KAGVTQTPRYLIKTRGQQVTLSCSPISGHRSVSWYQQTPGQGLQFLFEYFSETQRNKGNFPGRFSGRQFSNSRSEMNVSTLELGDSALYLCASSPDPDRVNTGELFFGEGSRLTVL.

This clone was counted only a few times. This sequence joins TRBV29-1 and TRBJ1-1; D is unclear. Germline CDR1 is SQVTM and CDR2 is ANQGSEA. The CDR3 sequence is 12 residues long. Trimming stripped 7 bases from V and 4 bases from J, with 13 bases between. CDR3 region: CSESDGSTEAFF. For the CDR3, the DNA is TGCAGCGAATCGGACGGGAGCACTGAAGCTTTCTTT. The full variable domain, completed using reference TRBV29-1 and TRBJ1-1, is SAVISQKPSRDICQRGTSLTIQCQVDSQVTMMFWYRQQPGQSLTLIATANQGSEATYESGFVIDKFPISRPNLTFSTLTVSNMSPEDSSIYLCSESDGSTEAFFGQGTRLTVV.

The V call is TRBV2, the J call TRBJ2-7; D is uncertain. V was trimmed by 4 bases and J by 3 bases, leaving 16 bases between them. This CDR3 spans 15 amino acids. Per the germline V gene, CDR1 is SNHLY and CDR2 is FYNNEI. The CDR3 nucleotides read TGTGCCAGCAGTGGACACGCTGCCGTGGGCTACGAGCAGTACTTC. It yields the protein CASSGHAAVGYEQYF.

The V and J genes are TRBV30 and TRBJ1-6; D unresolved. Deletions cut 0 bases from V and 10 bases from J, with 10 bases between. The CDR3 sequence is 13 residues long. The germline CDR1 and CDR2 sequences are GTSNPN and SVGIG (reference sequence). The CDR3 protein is CAWSVRNISPLHF. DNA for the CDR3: TGTGCCTGGAGTGTACGAAACATCTCACCCCTCCACTTT.

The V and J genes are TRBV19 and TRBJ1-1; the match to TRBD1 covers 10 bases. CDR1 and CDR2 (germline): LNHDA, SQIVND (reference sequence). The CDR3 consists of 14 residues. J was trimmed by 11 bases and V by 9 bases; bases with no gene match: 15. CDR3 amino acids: CASQPGTGALGAFF. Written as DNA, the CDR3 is TGTGCCAGCCAGCCGGGGACAGGGGCCCTTGGGGCTTTCTTT.

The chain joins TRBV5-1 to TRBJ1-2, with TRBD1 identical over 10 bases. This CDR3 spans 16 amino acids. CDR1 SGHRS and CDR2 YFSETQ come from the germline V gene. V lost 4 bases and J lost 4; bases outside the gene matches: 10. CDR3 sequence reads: CASSLGTGVSGYGYTF. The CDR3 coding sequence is TGCGCCAGCAGCCTCGGGACAGGGGTTTCGGGCTATGGCTACACCTTC. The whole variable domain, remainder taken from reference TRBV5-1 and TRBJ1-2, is KAGVTQTPRYLIKTRGQQVTLSCSPISGHRSVSWYQQTPGQGLQFLFEYFSETQRNKGNFPGRFSGRQFSNSRSEMNVSTLELGDSALYLCASSLGTGVSGYGYTFGSGTRLTVV.

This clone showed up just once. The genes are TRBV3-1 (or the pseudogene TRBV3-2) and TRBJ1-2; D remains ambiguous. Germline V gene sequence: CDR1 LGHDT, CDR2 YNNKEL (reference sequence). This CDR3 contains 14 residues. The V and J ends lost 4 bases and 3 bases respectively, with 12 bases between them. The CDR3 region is CASSPAQEDYGYTF. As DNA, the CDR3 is TGTGCCAGCAGCCCTGCTCAGGAAGACTATGGCTACACCTTC.

CDR3 amino acids: CASRPDRDSQPQHF. The CDR3 nucleotides are TGTGCCAGTAGGCCAGACAGGGATTCTCAGCCCCAGCATTTT. The chain carries TRBV19 and TRBJ1-5; TRBD1 agrees at 7 bases. Per germline, CDR1 LNHDA and CDR2 SQIVND (reference sequence). The trim removed 6 bases at V and 6 bases at J, leaving 8 bases unmatched. The CDR3 length is 14 residues.

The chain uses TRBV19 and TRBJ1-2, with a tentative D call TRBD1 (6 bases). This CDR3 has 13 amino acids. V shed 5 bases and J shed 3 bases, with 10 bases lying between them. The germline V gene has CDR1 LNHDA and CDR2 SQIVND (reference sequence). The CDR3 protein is CASSRDIDYGYTF. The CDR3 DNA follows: TGTGCCAGTAGTCGGGACATCGACTATGGCTACACCTTC.

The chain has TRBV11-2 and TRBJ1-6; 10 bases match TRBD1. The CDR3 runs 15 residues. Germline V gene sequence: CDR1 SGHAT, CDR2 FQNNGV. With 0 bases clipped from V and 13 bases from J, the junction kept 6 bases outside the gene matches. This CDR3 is CASSLDRGQGFPLHF. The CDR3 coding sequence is TGTGCCAGCAGCTTAGATAGGGGACAGGGGTTCCCCCTCCACTTT.

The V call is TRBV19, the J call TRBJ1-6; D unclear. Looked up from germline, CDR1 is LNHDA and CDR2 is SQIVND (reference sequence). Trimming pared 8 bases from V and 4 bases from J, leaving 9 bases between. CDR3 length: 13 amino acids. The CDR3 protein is CASQKKYNSPLHF. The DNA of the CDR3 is TGTGCCAGTCAGAAGAAGTATAATTCACCCCTCCACTTT. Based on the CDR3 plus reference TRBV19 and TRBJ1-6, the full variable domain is DGGITQSPKYLFRKEGQNVTLSCEQNLNHDAMYWYRQDPGQGLRLIYYSQIVNDFQKGDIAEGYSVSREKKESFPLTVTSAQKNPTAFYLCASQKKYNSPLHFGNGTRLTVT.

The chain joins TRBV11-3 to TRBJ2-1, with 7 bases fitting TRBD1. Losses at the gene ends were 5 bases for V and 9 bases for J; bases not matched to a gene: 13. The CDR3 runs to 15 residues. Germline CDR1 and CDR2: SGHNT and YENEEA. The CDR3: CASSPRTGQLGEQFF. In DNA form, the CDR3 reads TGTGCCAGCAGCCCAAGGACAGGCCAGTTAGGTGAGCAGTTCTTC.

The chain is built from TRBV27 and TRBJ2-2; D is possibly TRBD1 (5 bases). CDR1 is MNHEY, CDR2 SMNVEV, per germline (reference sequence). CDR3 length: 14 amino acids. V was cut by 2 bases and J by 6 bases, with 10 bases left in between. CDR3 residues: CASSLDLGPGELFF. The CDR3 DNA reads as TGTGCCAGCAGTTTAGATCTGGGGCCCGGGGAGCTGTTTTTT.

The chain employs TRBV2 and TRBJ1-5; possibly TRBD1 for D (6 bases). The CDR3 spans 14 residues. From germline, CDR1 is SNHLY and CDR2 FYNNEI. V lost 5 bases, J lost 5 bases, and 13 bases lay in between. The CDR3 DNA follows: TGTGCCAGCAGTAAACAGGGAGCGGATCAGCCCCAGCATTTT. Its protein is CASSKQGADQPQHF. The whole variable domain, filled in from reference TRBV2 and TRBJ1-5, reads EPEVTQTPSHQVTQMGQEVILRCVPISNHLYFYWYRQILGQKVEFLVSFYNNEISEKSEIFDDQFSVERPDGSNFTLKIRSTKLEDSAMYFCASSKQGADQPQHFGDGTRLSIL.

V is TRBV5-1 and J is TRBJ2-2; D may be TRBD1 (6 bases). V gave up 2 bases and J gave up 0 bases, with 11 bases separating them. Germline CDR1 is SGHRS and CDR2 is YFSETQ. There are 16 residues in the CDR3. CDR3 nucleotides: TGCGCCAGCAGCTTCTGGGGGACACCGAACACCGGGGAGCTGTTTTTT. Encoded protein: CASSFWGTPNTGELFF.

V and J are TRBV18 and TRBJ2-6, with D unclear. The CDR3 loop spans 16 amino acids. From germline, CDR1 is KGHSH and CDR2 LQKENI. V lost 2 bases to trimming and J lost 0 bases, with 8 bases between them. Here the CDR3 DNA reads TGTGCCAGCTCACCATTGCTTAGCTCTGGGGCCAACGTCCTGACTTTC. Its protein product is CASSPLLSSGANVLTF.